The 7 T cell receptor beta chains below all came from one sample that was sequenced in a study of blood T cell repertoires in COVID-19 (dated by TCRdb to between 2020 and 2021). Receptor libraries were prepared by the immunoSEQ multiplex PCR assay. TCRdb took this table from immuneACCESS and kept in-frame rearrangements with V and J called. Such tables lack part of the clones; where checked against another copy, unresolved V genes explain under half of the gap, and the rest is unexplained. The sample table holds over 200,000 clones, of which 83% were seen once. The ten biggest clones cover about 2.5% of the sample. Sequencing was done on a sample of peripheral blood. All receptors come from a middle-aged woman with active or convalescent COVID-19.

The rearrangement uses TRBV19 and TRBJ2-7; TRBD2 matches 8 bases. V shed 2 bases and J 4 bases; nucleotides not matched to a gene: 4. CDR1 and CDR2 from the germline V gene are LNHDA and SQIVND (reference sequence). CDR3 length equals 14 residues. As DNA, the CDR3 is TGTGCCAGTAGTATATTTGCGGGAGGATACGAGCAGTACTTC. It yields the protein CASSIFAGGYEQYF.

The chain is built from TRBV18 and TRBJ2-7, with D unresolved. V lost 6 bases and J lost 0, with 12 bases in between. The CDR3 has 14 amino acids. Germline CDR1 is KGHSH and CDR2 is LQKENI. For the CDR3, the DNA is TGTGCCAGCTCCCAAGCTGTTAGCTCCTACGAGCAGTACTTC. This encodes CASSQAVSSYEQYF. The variable domain in full, completed from reference TRBV18 and TRBJ2-7, reads NAGVMQNPRHLVRRRGQEARLRCSPMKGHSHVYWYRQLPEEGLKFMVYLQKENIIDESGMPKERFSAEFPKEGPSILRIQQVVRGDSAAYFCASSQAVSSYEQYFGPGTRLTVT.

The chain uses TRBV5-1 and TRBJ1-1, with a tentative D call TRBD1 (6 bases). The germline CDR1 and CDR2 sequences are SGHRS and YFSETQ. Trimming shortened V by 1 base and J by 1 base, and 11 bases separated the two germline ends. The CDR3 has 15 amino acids. The CDR3 nucleotides read TGCGCCAGCAGCTTGTGGGCGACAGGGAACACTGAAGCTTTCTTT. This codes for CASSLWATGNTEAFF.

In its sample, this clone was seen a few times. The J gene is TRBJ1-1, the V gene TRBV5-1, with a possible D match to TRBD1 (6 bases). The CDR3 is made up of 14 amino acids. Germline CDR1 and CDR2: SGHRS and YFSETQ. V was clipped by 4 bases and J by 4 bases, with 14 bases between them. The CDR3 protein is CASSGGTGSTEAFF. The DNA for the CDR3 is TGCGCCAGCAGCGGGGGAACAGGGTCCACTGAAGCTTTCTTT.

The chain has TRBV9 and TRBJ2-3, with a possible D match to TRBD2 (6 bases). Germline assignment: CDR1 SGDLS and CDR2 YYNGEE. V was cut by 0 bases and J by 4 bases, with 15 bases left in between. The CDR3 contains 16 residues. CDR3 sequence (DNA): TGTGCCAGCAGCGTAGGGGGGACTCCTGGCGCAGATACGCAGTATTTT. Translation gives CASSVGGTPGADTQYF.

The rearrangement joins TRBV7-8 to TRBJ2-7; the match to TRBD1 covers 10 bases. Germline loops: CDR1 SGHVS, CDR2 FQNEAQ. There are 15 residues in the CDR3. After removal of 5 bases from V and 3 bases from J, the junction contained 7 bases not matched to a gene. CDR3 sequence reads: CASSRAGTGDYEQYF. The CDR3 region has the DNA TGTGCCAGCAGCCGAGCGGGGACAGGGGACTACGAGCAGTACTTC.

The chain has TRBV2 and TRBJ1-6, with D perhaps matching TRBD1 (5 bases). This CDR3 has 15 residues. Germline V gene lookup returns CDR1 SNHLY and CDR2 FYNNEI. Trimming shortened V by 8 bases and J by 6 bases, and 17 bases separated the two germline ends. The CDR3 DNA reads TGTGCCAGCCGGTCAGGGTTTGGGCCTAATTCACCCCTCCACTTT. It encodes CASRSGFGPNSPLHF. The whole variable domain, remainder taken from reference TRBV2 and TRBJ1-6, is EPEVTQTPSHQVTQMGQEVILRCVPISNHLYFYWYRQILGQKVEFLVSFYNNEISEKSEIFDDQFSVERPDGSNFTLKIRSTKLEDSAMYFCASRSGFGPNSPLHFGNGTRLTVT.